This T cell receptor beta chain is drawn from a study of neoadjuvant nivolumab and ipilimumab in lung cancer. The trim removed 4 bases at V and 4 bases at J, leaving 10 bases unmatched. CDR1 is ENHRY, CDR2 SYGVKD, per germline. The CDR3 has 17 amino acids. Regarding the study as a whole: Higher pretherapy blood TCR richness went with higher resected-tumor richness.

On this clone itself: Antigen: not known.

Assay: immunoSEQ multiplex PCR; the TCRdb copy retains only in-frame clones and omits some. The table includes tens of thousands of clones, over 80% detected once. The receptor comes from an adult with non-small cell lung cancer. The genes are TRBV10-3 and TRBJ2-2, with TRBD1 identical over 9 bases. Sequenced material: peripheral blood, taken before neoadjuvant nivolumab, alone or with ipilimumab. CDR3 DNA: TGTGCCATCAGTGGACAGGGGGGACGAACGAGCACCGGGGAGCTGTTTTTT. It is translated as CAISGQGGRTSTGELFF.